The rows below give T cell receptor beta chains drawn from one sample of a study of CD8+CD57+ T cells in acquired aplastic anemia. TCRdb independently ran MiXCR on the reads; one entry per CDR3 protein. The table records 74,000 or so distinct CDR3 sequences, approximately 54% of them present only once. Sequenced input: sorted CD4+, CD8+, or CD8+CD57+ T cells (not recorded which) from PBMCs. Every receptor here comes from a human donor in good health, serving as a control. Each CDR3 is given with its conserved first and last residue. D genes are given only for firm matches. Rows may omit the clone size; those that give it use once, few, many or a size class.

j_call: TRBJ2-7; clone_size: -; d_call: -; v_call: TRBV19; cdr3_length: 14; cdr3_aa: CASSIPPGNGEQYF; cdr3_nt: TGTGCCAGCAGTATACCCCCAGGGAACGGCGAGCAGTACTTC
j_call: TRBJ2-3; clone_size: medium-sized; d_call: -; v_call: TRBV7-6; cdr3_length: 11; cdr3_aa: CASRYTDTQYF; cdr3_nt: TGTGCCAGCAGATACACAGATACGCAGTATTTT
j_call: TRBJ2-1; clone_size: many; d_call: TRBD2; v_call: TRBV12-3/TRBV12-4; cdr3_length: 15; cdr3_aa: CASSFGTSGLYEQFF; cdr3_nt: TGTGCCAGCAGTTTTGGGACTAGCGGACTCTATGAGCAGTTCTTC
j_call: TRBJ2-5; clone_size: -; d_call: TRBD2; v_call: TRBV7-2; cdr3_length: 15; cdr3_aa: CASSLRRLAEETQYF; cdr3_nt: TGTGCCAGCAGCTTACGGCGACTAGCGGAAGAGACCCAGTACTTC
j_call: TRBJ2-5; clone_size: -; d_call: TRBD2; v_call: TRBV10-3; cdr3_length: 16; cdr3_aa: CATGGTSGSGRETQYF; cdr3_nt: TGTGCCACAGGGGGGACTAGCGGGAGTGGGCGAGAGACCCAGTACTTC
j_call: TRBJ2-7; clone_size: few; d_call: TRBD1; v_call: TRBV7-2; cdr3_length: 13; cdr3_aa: CASSLTGGYEQYF; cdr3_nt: TGTGCCAGCAGCTTAACAGGGGGCTACGAGCAGTACTTC
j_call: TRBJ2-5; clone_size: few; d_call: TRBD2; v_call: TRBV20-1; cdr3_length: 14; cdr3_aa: CSATSGGAVETQYF; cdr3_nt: TGCAGTGCTACAAGCGGGGGGGCAGTGGAGACCCAGTACTTC
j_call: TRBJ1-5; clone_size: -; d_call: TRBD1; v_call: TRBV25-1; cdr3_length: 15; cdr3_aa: CASQQTGHSNQPQHF; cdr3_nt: TGTGCCAGCCAGCAGACAGGGCATAGCAATCAGCCCCAGCATTTT
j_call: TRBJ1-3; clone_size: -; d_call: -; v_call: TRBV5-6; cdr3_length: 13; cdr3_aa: CASSLPQGNTIYF; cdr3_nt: TGTGCCAGCAGCTTGCCCCAAGGAAACACCATATATTTT
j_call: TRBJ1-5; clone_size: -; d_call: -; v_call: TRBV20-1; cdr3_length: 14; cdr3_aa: CSARKGLSNQPQHF; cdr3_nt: TGCAGTGCAAGGAAGGGACTCAGCAATCAGCCCCAGCATTTT
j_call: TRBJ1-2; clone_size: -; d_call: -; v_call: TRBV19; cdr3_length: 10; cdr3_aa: CASGPYGYTF; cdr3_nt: TGTGCCAGTGGGCCTTATGGCTACACCTTC
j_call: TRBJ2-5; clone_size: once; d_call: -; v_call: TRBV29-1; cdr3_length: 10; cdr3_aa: CSVASETQYF; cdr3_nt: TGCAGCGTTGCTTCGGAGACCCAGTACTTC
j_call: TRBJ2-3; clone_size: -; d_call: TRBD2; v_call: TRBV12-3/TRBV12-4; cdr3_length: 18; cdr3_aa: CASSLQWGGSFLTDTQYF; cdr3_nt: TGTGCCAGCAGTCTTCAATGGGGGGGTTCGTTTTTAACAGATACGCAGTATTTT
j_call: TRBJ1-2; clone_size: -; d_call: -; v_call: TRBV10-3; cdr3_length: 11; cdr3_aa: CAIRTDYGYTF; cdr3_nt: TGTGCCATCAGGACGGACTATGGCTACACCTTC
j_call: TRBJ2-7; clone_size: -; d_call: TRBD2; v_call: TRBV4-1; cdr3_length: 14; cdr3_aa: CASSQGLAGVEQYF; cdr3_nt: TGCGCCAGCAGCCAAGGCCTAGCGGGAGTCGAGCAGTACTTC
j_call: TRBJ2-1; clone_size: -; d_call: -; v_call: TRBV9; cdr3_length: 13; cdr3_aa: CASSTSRGDEQFF; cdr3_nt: TGTGCCAGCAGCACCAGTAGGGGAGATGAGCAGTTCTTC
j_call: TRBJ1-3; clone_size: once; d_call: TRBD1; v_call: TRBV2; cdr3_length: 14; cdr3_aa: CASSGVGQRDTIYF; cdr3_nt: TGTGCCAGCAGTGGGGTGGGACAGAGGGACACCATATATTTT
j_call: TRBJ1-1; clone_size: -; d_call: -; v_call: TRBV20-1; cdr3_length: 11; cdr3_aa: CSASRHTEAFF; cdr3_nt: TGCAGTGCTAGTCGTCACACTGAAGCTTTCTTT
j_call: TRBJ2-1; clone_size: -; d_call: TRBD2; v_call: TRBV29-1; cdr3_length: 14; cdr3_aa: CSVVPGLGSDEQFF; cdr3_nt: TGCAGCGTTGTTCCGGGACTAGGGTCGGATGAGCAGTTCTTC
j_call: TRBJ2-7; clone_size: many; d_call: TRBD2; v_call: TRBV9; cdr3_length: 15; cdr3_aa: CASSAGSGAYYEQYF; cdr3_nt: TGTGCCAGCAGCGCAGGTAGCGGGGCTTACTACGAGCAGTACTTC
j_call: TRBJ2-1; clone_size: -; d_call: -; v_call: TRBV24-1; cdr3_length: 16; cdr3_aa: CATSAMTGTTYNEQFF; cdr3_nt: TGTGCCACCAGTGCTATGACAGGGACTACTTACAATGAGCAGTTCTTC
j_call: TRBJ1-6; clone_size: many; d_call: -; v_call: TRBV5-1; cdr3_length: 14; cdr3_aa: CASSLDLNNSPLHF; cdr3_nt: TGCGCCAGCAGCTTGGACCTCAACAATTCACCCCTCCACTTT
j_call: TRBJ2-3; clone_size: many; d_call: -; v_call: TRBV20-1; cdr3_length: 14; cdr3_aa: CSARDSAGLDTQYF; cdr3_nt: TGCAGTGCTAGAGACTCTGCAGGGCTAGATACGCAGTATTTT
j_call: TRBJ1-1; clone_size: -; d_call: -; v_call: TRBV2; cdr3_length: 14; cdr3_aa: CASSEGQPDTEAFF; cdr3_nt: TGTGCCAGCAGTGAGGGACAACCGGACACTGAAGCTTTCTTT
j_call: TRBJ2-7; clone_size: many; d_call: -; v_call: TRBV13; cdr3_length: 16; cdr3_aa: CASSSLLRGTVYEQYF; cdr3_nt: TGTGCCAGCAGCTCCCTACTCCGCGGGACAGTCTACGAGCAGTACTTC
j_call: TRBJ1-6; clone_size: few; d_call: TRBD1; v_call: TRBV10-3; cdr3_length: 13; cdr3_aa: CAISGDRASPLHF; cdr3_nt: TGTGCCATCAGTGGAGACAGGGCCTCACCCCTCCACTTT